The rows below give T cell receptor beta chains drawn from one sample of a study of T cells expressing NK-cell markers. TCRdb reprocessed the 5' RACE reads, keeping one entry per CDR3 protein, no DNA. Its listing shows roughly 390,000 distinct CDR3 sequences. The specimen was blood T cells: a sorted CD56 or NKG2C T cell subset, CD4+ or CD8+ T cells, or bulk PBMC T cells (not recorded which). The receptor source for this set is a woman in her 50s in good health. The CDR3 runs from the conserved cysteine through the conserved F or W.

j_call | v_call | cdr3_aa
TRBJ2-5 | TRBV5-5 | CASIPGGEGETQYF
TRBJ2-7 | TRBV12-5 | CASLPGGSYEQYF
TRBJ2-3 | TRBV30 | CAWSVRSGRVDTQYF
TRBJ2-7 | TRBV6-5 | CASSYSEGNYEQYF
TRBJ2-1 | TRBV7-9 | CASSPEDRSYNEQFF
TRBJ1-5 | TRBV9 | CASSVGADSNQPQHF
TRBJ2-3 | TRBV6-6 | CASSSILGLAGVSDTQYF
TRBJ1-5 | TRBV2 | CASKGLGSNQPQHF
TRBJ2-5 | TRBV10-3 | CAISEEGVRETQYF
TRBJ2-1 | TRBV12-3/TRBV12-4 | CASSSGNSYNEQFF
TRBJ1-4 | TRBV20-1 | CSAFAQGTNEKLFF
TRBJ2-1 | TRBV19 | CASSWVTDNEQFF
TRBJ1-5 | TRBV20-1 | CSATTKQGLQPQHF
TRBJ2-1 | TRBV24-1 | CATSKAGRDFNEQFF
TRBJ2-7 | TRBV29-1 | CSVEESAPRGEQYF
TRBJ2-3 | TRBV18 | CASSPERITDTQYF
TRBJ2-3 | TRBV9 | CASSVGSGGQYF
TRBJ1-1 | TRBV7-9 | CASSLVDSAVNTEAFF
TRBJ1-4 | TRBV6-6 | CASSYSIVWGGNEKLFF